This T cell receptor (beta chain) was found in a study of blood T cell repertoires in COVID-19. Background on the study: Samples of COVID-19 (acute and convalescent) were obtained from the United States, Italy and Spain. In each case, the material was cDNA or gDNA derived from T cells, B-cell-depleted T cells, or PBMCs.

Germline-derived CDR1 and CDR2 are LNHDA and SQIVND (reference sequence). Trimming cost V 3 bases and J 5 bases; bases outside gene matches: 9. CDR3 length equals 15 residues. Generated by immunoSEQ multiplex PCR, the TCRdb table keeps only in-frame clones and is missing some. The repertoire holds around 260,000 clones, with roughly 90% as singletons. The chain has TRBV19 and TRBJ1-2; 7 bases match TRBD1. Sequenced input: peripheral blood. This clonotype was sampled from a young man with acute or convalescent COVID-19. CDR3: CASSIFETGLYGYTF. CDR3 in DNA: TGTGCCAGTAGTATCTTTGAGACAGGGCTTTATGGCTACACCTTC.